Only a few counts were recorded for the clone carrying this T cell receptor (beta chain). Its antigen is currently unknown. The entry originates in a study of cytomegalovirus exposure and HLA in healthy donors. Points from the study as a whole: Later examination showed HLA-associated TCR beta chains had greater clonal expansion than equally common others. Fewer N-insertions (relative to the approximately 700-donor mean) were reportedly seen in an Asian-associated ancestry cluster in a later analysis. Many donors shared some public TCRs, even though most TCR sequences were rare.

13 Jbeta primers and 60 Vbeta primers were used for the PCR. Produced via immunoSEQ multiplex PCR; TCRdb's table is partial and in-frame only. The profile shows some 100,000 clones, around 72% of them singletons. The specimen sequenced was PBMCs. This clonotype was sampled from a male donor in good health and CMV-seropositive.

The CDR3 bases are TGTGCCAGCTCACCGGGACAGGGAAGCACAGATACGCAGTATTTT. Translation: CASSPGQGSTDTQYF. The rearrangement joins TRBV18 to TRBJ2-3, with 9 bases fitting TRBD1. Germline V gene sequence: CDR1 KGHSH, CDR2 LQKENI. J was trimmed by 0 bases and V by 3 bases; bases with no gene match: 1. The CDR3 sequence is 15 residues long.